Shown below are 3 T cell receptor beta chains from a single sample sequenced in a study of PD-1 blockade in mismatch repair-deficient tumors. The repertoire was sequenced with immunoSEQ multiplex PCR; TCRdb's copy has only in-frame clones and lacks some. The data hold about 51,000 clones, with 81% observed a single time. This sample comprised peripheral blood, obtained roughly 20 weeks after starting pembrolizumab. The receptors shown here come from an adult with mismatch repair-deficient cancer.

The chain has TRBV7-9 and TRBJ2-1; unclear D gene. Germline V gives CDR1 SEHNR, CDR2 FQNEAQ (reference sequence). V was pared by 0 bases and J by 4 bases, with 10 bases between. The CDR3 consists of 15 residues. The CDR3 DNA follows: TGTGCCAGCAGCTTAGCGATAGGACGGTACAATGAGCAGTTCTTC. It translates to CASSLAIGRYNEQFF.

The V and J genes are TRBV18 and TRBJ2-1; TRBD1 aligns across 8 bases. Looked up from germline, CDR1 is KGHSH and CDR2 is LQKENI. This CDR3 spans 16 amino acids. Losses at the gene ends were 2 bases for V and 1 base for J; bases not matched to a gene: 4. The CDR3 sequence: CASSPYGTGSYNEQFF. DNA for the CDR3: TGTGCCAGCTCACCATACGGGACAGGTTCCTACAATGAGCAGTTCTTC. The variable domain in full, completed from reference TRBV18 and TRBJ2-1, reads NAGVMQNPRHLVRRRGQEARLRCSPMKGHSHVYWYRQLPEEGLKFMVYLQKENIIDESGMPKERFSAEFPKEGPSILRIQQVVRGDSAAYFCASSPYGTGSYNEQFFGPGTRLTVL.

This clone has just one count. V and J are TRBV5-1 and TRBJ2-7; TRBD2 matches at 7 bases. CDR3 size: 14 residues. After removal of 1 base from V and 5 bases from J, the junction contained 6 bases not matched to a gene. Germline CDR1 and CDR2: SGHRS and YFSETQ. The CDR3 loop reads CASSLIPGRDEQYF. The CDR3 DNA follows: TGCGCCAGCAGCTTGATTCCAGGGAGGGACGAGCAGTACTTC.